This record concerns one T cell receptor beta chain sequence. This record belongs to a study of OX40 agonist ivuxolimab in advanced cancers. In the study overall: The dose-escalation group included hepatocellular carcinoma, melanoma, renal cell carcinoma and head and neck cancer.

The data were produced by immunoSEQ multiplex PCR, yet TCRdb's version contains in-frame clones alone and is incomplete. The repertoire holds about 70,000 clones, more than 70% seen once, with about 0.95% in the top ten. The J segment lost 4 bases and the V segment lost 8 bases, leaving 4 bases of the junction unmatched. The CDR3 loop spans 13 amino acids. In germline, CDR1 is MNHNS, CDR2 SASEGT. Sample: CD4+ or CD8+ T cells sorted from blood, taken in a trial of the OX40 agonist ivuxolimab. The rearrangement links TRBV6-1 to TRBJ2-1, with 8 bases that match TRBD2. This clonotype was sampled from an adult with an advanced solid tumor such as melanoma, head and neck, liver or kidney cancer. The CDR3 nucleotides are TGTGCCAGCGCGAGCGGGGGTTACAATGAGCAGTTCTTC. Its protein is CASASGGYNEQFF.